The TCR beta chain described here comes from a study of blood T cell repertoires in COVID-19. Across the study: Spain, Italy and the United States supplied samples that represented acute and convalescent COVID-19. The analysed material was cDNA or gDNA that came from T cells, B-cell-depleted T cells, or PBMCs.

Original methodology: How many nucleated cells were present was estimated from reference gene primer amplification. Only in-frame clones appear in the TCRdb table, and some are missing; sequencing was by immunoSEQ multiplex PCR. D and trimming come from the DNA, and the V and J calls and clone size come from that table. Of roughly 150,000 clones in the sample, roughly four fifths were seen once. In germline, CDR1 is GTSNPN, CDR2 SVGIG (reference sequence). CDR3 length equals 14 residues. V shed 1 base and J shed 1 base, with 5 bases lying between them. The sample consisted of peripheral blood. The clonotype was recovered from a woman of 80 years or more with acute or convalescent COVID-19. The chain couples TRBV30 to TRBJ2-6; no definite D call. The CDR3 loop is CAWSDLSGANVLTF. CDR3 DNA: TGTGCCTGGAGTGATCTATCTGGGGCCAACGTCCTGACTTTC. The entire variable domain, with the rest obtained from reference TRBV30 and TRBJ2-6, is as follows: SQTIHQWPATLVQPVGSPLSLECTVEGTSNPNLYWYRQAAGRGLQLLFYSVGIGQISSEVPQNLSASRPQDRQFILSSKKLLLSDSGFYLCAWSDLSGANVLTFGAGSRLTVL.